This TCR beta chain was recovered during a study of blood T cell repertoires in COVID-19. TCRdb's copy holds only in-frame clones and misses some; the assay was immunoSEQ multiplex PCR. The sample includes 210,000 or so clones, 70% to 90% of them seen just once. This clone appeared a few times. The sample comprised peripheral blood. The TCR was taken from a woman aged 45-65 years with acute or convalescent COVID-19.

The CDR3 loop is CASSQVSDSPLHF. The CDR3, as DNA: TGTGCCAGCAGCCAAGTATCGGATTCACCCCTCCACTTT. The chain combines TRBV3-1 (or the pseudogene TRBV3-2) with TRBJ1-6; D is unresolved. CDR3 size: 13 residues. The germline V gene encodes CDR1 LGHDT and CDR2 YNNKEL (reference sequence). Trimming cost V 1 base and J 8 bases, with 6 bases left between them.